The clone carrying this T cell receptor beta chain has more than one count but fewer than ten. The data belong to a study of early T cells in non-severe SARS-CoV-2 infection. The CDR3 spans 18 residues. Germline V CDR1 and CDR2: SNHLY, FYNNEI. J gave up 6 bases and V 6 bases, and 20 bases lay outside the gene matches. In the library, individual cDNA molecules carried attached unique molecular identifiers. MiXCR, applied by TCRdb to the 5' RACE reads, yields one record per CDR3 protein. Here the sample spans tens of thousands of distinct CDR3 sequences, approximately 13% being singletons. The specimen was whole blood. This chain joins TRBV2 and TRBJ1-2; 9 nucleotides agree with TRBD1. The TCR originated in an adult who was a healthcare worker with PCR-confirmed SARS-CoV-2 infection or an uninfected control (not recorded which). DNA for the CDR3: TGTGCCAGCAGCCAAATCCCCGGGACAGGGTCCGTCGTTAATGGCTACACCTTC. Amino acid sequence: CASSQIPGTGSVVNGYTF.